The clone carrying this TCR beta chain was counted only a few times. Its matching antigen is unknown. The CDR3 sequence is 14 residues long. The V end lost 4 bases, the J end lost 7 bases, and 16 bases lay between the germline ends. In germline, CDR1 is LNHDA, CDR2 SQIVND (reference sequence). The libraries were made with immunoSEQ version 4 in survey mode. The data were produced by immunoSEQ multiplex PCR, yet TCRdb's version contains in-frame clones alone and is incomplete. The sample holds around 60,000 clones, over 60% seen once. This sample is part of a study of persistence of HIV-infected CD4 T cells. On the study more broadly: Donors had been on suppressive ART for a median of 8 years.

An overlapping HIV-1 Gag peptide pool stimulated these cells at approximately 1 ug/peptide/mL. CD40L-negative CD69-negative CD45RO-high memory CD4+ T cells were sorted as populations depleted of antigen-responding cells. Here the sequenced sample was CD4+ T cells sorted from PBMCs after approximately 19-hour stimulation, taken from a patient who received antiretroviral therapy. This chain links TRBV19 with TRBJ1-2, with D uncertain. This clonotype was sampled from an adult man with HIV who was CMV-seropositive. As DNA, the CDR3 is TGTGCCAGTAGTAGGCTGTCCCGGGATGTTGGCTACACCTTC. Amino acids: CASSRLSRDVGYTF. The full variable domain, its missing parts supplied by reference TRBV19 and TRBJ1-2, is DGGITQSPKYLFRKEGQNVTLSCEQNLNHDAMYWYRQDPGQGLRLIYYSQIVNDFQKGDIAEGYSVSREKKESFPLTVTSAQKNPTAFYLCASSRLSRDVGYTFGSGTRLTVV.